This T cell receptor (beta chain) stems from a study of T cells in Graves' hyperthyroidism and ophthalmopathy. Amplification of TCR beta CDR3 regions used RNA as the template. Primed by the HTBI set, a first-round RT-PCR was run on the TCR CDR3. TCRdb reprocessed the multiplex PCR reads with MiXCR, giving one entry per CDR3 protein. In the table there are approximately 400,000 distinct CDR3 sequences, 15% to 20% of which are singletons. The trim removed 4 bases at V and 4 bases at J, leaving 7 bases unmatched. CDR3 length: 14 residues. The germline V gene encodes CDR1 SGHRS and CDR2 YFSETQ. The sample holds many counts of this clonotype.

Sequenced input: blood. This rearrangement joins TRBV5-1 to TRBJ1-2, with TRBD1 identical over 7 bases. The TCR was taken from a woman younger than 35 with Graves' hyperthyroidism. CDR3 nucleotide sequence: TGCGCCAGCAGCCGGGGACAGCCCACCTATGGCTACACCTTC. This sequence encodes CASSRGQPTYGYTF.